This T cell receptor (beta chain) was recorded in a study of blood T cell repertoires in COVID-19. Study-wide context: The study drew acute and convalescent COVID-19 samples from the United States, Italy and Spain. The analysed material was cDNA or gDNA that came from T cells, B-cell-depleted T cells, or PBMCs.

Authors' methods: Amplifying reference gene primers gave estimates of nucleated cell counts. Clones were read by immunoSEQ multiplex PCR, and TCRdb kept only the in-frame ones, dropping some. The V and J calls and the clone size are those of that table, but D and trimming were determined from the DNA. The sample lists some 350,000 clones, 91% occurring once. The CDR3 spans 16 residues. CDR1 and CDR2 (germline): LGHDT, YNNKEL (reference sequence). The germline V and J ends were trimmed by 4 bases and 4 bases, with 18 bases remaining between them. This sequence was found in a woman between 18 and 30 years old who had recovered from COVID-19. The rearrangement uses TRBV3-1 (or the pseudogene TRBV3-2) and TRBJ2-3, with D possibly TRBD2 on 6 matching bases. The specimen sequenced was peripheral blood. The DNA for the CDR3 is TGTGCCAGCAGCCCTTATCTGCGGGAAGGTTCAGATACGCAGTATTTT. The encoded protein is CASSPYLREGSDTQYF.